This TCR beta chain was identified in a study of T-cell memory formation after mild COVID-19. The CDR3 covers 13 residues. From germline, CDR1 is SNHLY and CDR2 FYNNEI. V was clipped by 1 base and J by 8 bases; unmatched bases: 2. A single record per CDR3 protein comes from TCRdb applying MiXCR to the 5' RACE reads. The sample carries about 290,000 distinct CDR3 sequences, about 20% recorded once. V is TRBV2 and J is TRBJ1-2, with 9 bases matching TRBD1. The material sequenced was PBMCs or a T cell subset sorted from them (not recorded which). The sequence was collected from a man aged 18 to 30 who had mild COVID-19 (a few samples of this study predate the infection). Cell type and time point are not known. The DNA for the CDR3 is TGTGCCAGCAGTGAAGAGGACAGGGGAGGCTACACCTTC. Amino acids: CASSEEDRGGYTF.